The 26 T cell receptor beta chains presented below share a single source sample, sequenced in a study of vaccination effects on CD4 cells after COVID-19. Which antigens these TCRs recognize remains unknown. Measured with immunoSEQ multiplex PCR; TCRdb has only the in-frame clones, and not every one. The table has tens of thousands of clones, 72% seen once. Under the ViraFEST assay, PBMC were stimulated with viral peptide pools so that antigen-specific CD4+ T cells expanded. Sequencing was performed afterwards. Culture proceeded for nine to ten days, and CD4+ T cells were then isolated. Convalescent patients had PCR-confirmed SARS-CoV-2 infection between March and December 2020. Sequenced material: CD4+ T cells from PBMCs cultured with a peptide pool, taken before COVID-19 vaccination. Source of these receptors: a human donor who had a prior SARS-CoV-2 infection.

The rearrangement links TRBV27 to TRBJ2-4; 7 bases match TRBD1. The CDR3 spans 12 residues. Germline lookup yields CDR1 MNHEY and CDR2 SMNVEV (reference sequence). The V segment lost 6 bases and the J segment 10 bases; nucleotides outside the gene matches: 6. The CDR3 protein is CASRGDRRIQYF. In DNA form, the CDR3 reads TGTGCCAGCAGAGGGGACAGACGTATTCAGTACTTC.

The chain joins TRBV24-1 to TRBJ1-1; tentatively, D is TRBD1 (6 bases). The CDR3 totals 15 residues. Trimming removed 9 bases at V and 9 bases at J, with 25 bases between. CDR1 and CDR2 (germline): KGHDR, SFDVKD. CDR3 loop: CATRTGGKSPRKAFF. CDR3 bases: TGTGCCACCCGGACCGGGGGCAAATCTCCAAGGAAAGCTTTCTTT.

J is TRBJ2-3 and V is TRBV5-5; TRBD2 matches 7 bases. This CDR3 is built from 15 residues. V shed 0 bases and J 3 bases; nucleotides not matched to a gene: 4. In germline, CDR1 is SGHKS, CDR2 YYEKEE (reference sequence). The CDR3 spells CASSLDGGGTDTQYF. The CDR3 DNA follows: TGTGCCAGCAGCTTGGACGGGGGAGGGACAGATACGCAGTATTTT.

This chain uses TRBV7-9 with TRBJ1-5; perhaps TRBD1 as D (5 bases). Trimming took 5 bases from V and 6 from J, leaving 14 bases between them. The CDR3 runs to 14 residues. Germline CDR1 is SEHNR and CDR2 is FQNEAQ (reference sequence). This CDR3 reads CASSRDGQGQPQHF. CDR3 sequence (DNA): TGTGCCAGCAGCCGGGACGGCCAGGGTCAGCCCCAGCATTTT.

The V and J genes are TRBV3-1 (or the pseudogene TRBV3-2) and TRBJ1-1, with TRBD1 as a possible D gene (5 bases). Germline V gene lookup returns CDR1 LGHDT and CDR2 YNNKEL (reference sequence). This CDR3 comprises 12 residues. V lost 1 base and J 12 bases, leaving 12 bases between the germline ends. The CDR3 spells CASSQVAGTTFF. CDR3 nucleotide sequence: TGTGCCAGCAGCCAAGTTGCAGGGACGACTTTCTTT.

The chain links TRBV11-2 to TRBJ1-1; D remains unclear. Deletions cut 1 base from V and 5 bases from J, with 11 bases between. Germline-derived CDR1 and CDR2 are SGHAT and FQNNGV. CDR3 length: 14 residues. The CDR3 DNA reads TGTGCCAGCAGCTTAGCAGCGGGAACGACTGAAGCTTTCTTT. It codes for CASSLAAGTTEAFF.

The V gene is TRBV5-5, the J gene TRBJ2-2, with D hard to call. The CDR3 runs 15 residues. The germline CDR1 and CDR2 sequences are SGHKS and YYEKEE (reference sequence). V lost 0 bases and J 7 bases, leaving 13 bases between the germline ends. CDR3 amino acids: CASSLGHTLDGELFF. CDR3 nucleotides: TGTGCCAGCAGCTTGGGACACACTTTGGACGGGGAGCTGTTTTTT.

This chain joins TRBV6-5 and TRBJ1-2; D gene ambiguous. CDR1 is MNHEY, CDR2 SVGAGI, per germline. The CDR3 has 12 amino acids. Trimming took 8 bases from V and 4 from J, leaving 11 bases between them. The CDR3 bases are TGTGCCAGCTTGGACCGTTCCTATGGCTACACCTTC. Translating it yields CASLDRSYGYTF.

Comment on this clone: A read error may produce the germline difference seen at one junction end. V and J are TRBV3-1 (or the pseudogene TRBV3-2) and TRBJ1-3; D remains ambiguous. Per the germline V gene, CDR1 is LGHDT and CDR2 is YNNKEL (reference sequence). CDR3 length: 13 residues. CDR3 protein: CASSKEGRNTIYF. CDR3 nucleotide sequence: TGTGCCAGCAGCAAAGAGGGCCGAAACACCATATATTTT.

The CDR3 DNA follows: TGCGCCAGCAGCTTGGGGCAGGTTCTCGATGAGCAGTTCTTC. This codes for CASSLGQVLDEQFF. This chain links TRBV5-1 with TRBJ2-1; D gene ambiguous. CDR1 and CDR2 (germline): SGHRS, YFSETQ. The CDR3 is made up of 14 amino acids. V was pared by 0 bases and J by 8 bases, with 12 bases between. Drawing the rest from reference TRBV5-1 and TRBJ2-1, the complete variable domain is KAGVTQTPRYLIKTRGQQVTLSCSPISGHRSVSWYQQTPGQGLQFLFEYFSETQRNKGNFPGRFSGRQFSNSRSEMNVSTLELGDSALYLCASSLGQVLDEQFFGPGTRLTVL.

This clone has a single count. The V call is TRBV11-2, the J call TRBJ2-7; TRBD1 aligns across 8 bases. V trimming: 5 bases; J trimming: 0 bases; junction bases outside the gene matches: 9. Germline V gene sequence: CDR1 SGHAT, CDR2 FQNNGV. This CDR3 comprises 16 residues. CDR3 DNA: TGTGCCAGCAGCACACTGGACAGGGACAGCTCCTACGAGCAGTACTTC. It is translated as CASSTLDRDSSYEQYF.

The CDR3 spells CASSLASGRALSTDTQYF. CDR3 in DNA: TGTGCCAGCAGCCTAGCTAGCGGGAGGGCCTTGAGCACAGATACGCAGTATTTT. The chain employs TRBV14 and TRBJ2-3; TRBD2 matches 12 bases. V was pared by 4 bases and J by 0 bases, with 8 bases of the junction left unmatched. In germline, CDR1 is SGHDN, CDR2 FVKESK. This CDR3 comprises 18 residues.

The V gene is TRBV6-4, the J gene TRBJ2-7, with a possible D match to TRBD1 (6 bases). Trimming pared 0 bases from V and 3 bases from J, leaving 15 bases between. Germline V gene sequence: CDR1 MRHNA, CDR2 SNTAGT. The CDR3 has 16 amino acids. The CDR3 coding sequence is TGTGCCAGCAGTGACTCCCGTCAGGGGCCATACTACGAGCAGTACTTC. Translating gives CASSDSRQGPYYEQYF.

V and J are TRBV24-1 and TRBJ2-1, with D unclear. The CDR3 length is 14 residues. The ends were cut back, 4 bases at V and 4 bases at J, with 10 bases in the middle. Per the germline V gene, CDR1 is KGHDR and CDR2 is SFDVKD. The CDR3: CATSDRSRYNEQFF. The DNA of the CDR3 is TGTGCCACCAGTGACAGATCTAGGTACAATGAGCAGTTCTTC.

CDR3 sequence reads: CASSWGWNSPLHF. CDR3 DNA: TGCGCCAGCAGCTGGGGCTGGAATTCACCCCTCCACTTT. This chain links TRBV5-1 with TRBJ1-6; TRBD1 might be the D (5 bases). CDR1 and CDR2 (germline): SGHRS, YFSETQ. Trimming stripped 3 bases from V and 7 bases from J, with 8 bases between. CDR3 length: 13 residues.

V and J are TRBV5-4 and TRBJ1-1; 11 bases line up with TRBD1. The CDR3 has 16 residues. CDR1 and CDR2 (germline): SGHNT, YYREEE (reference sequence). The V gene end was trimmed by 1 base and the J gene end by 5 bases; junction bases not matched to a gene: 7. This chain's CDR3 is CASSLYGQGARTEAFF. CDR3 nucleotide sequence: TGTGCCAGCAGCTTGTACGGACAGGGGGCGAGGACTGAAGCTTTCTTT.

The chain carries TRBV15 and TRBJ1-3; perhaps TRBD1 as D (5 bases). CDR1 LNHNV and CDR2 YYDKDF come from the germline V gene (reference sequence). V shed 5 bases and J shed 2 bases, with 7 bases lying between them. The CDR3 has 13 residues. The CDR3 DNA reads as TGTGCCACCAGCGGGACGACTGGAAACACCATATATTTT. This translates into CATSGTTGNTIYF.

This clone was detected a few times. The chain links TRBV5-1 to TRBJ2-1; 14 bases map to TRBD2. CDR3 length: 15 residues. V was clipped by 3 bases and J by 12 bases; unmatched bases: 8. The germline CDR1 and CDR2 sequences are SGHRS and YFSETQ. The DNA for the CDR3 is TGCGCCAGCAGCTCCGCGGGACTAGCGGGAGATTGGCAGTTCTTC. Translated, it gives CASSSAGLAGDWQFF. The whole variable domain, remainder taken from reference TRBV5-1 and TRBJ2-1, is KAGVTQTPRYLIKTRGQQVTLSCSPISGHRSVSWYQQTPGQGLQFLFEYFSETQRNKGNFPGRFSGRQFSNSRSEMNVSTLELGDSALYLCASSSAGLAGDWQFFGPGTRLTVL.

The genes are TRBV5-1 and TRBJ2-1, with D tentatively TRBD2 (5 bases). V lost 5 bases and J 4 bases, leaving 19 bases between the germline ends. This CDR3 region has 16 residues. Germline V gene data show CDR1 as SGHRS and CDR2 as YFSETQ. The DNA of the CDR3 is TGCGCCAGCAGTTCGGTGGGAGCAACGCCATACAATGAGCAGTTCTTC. Its protein is CASSSVGATPYNEQFF.

The chain employs TRBV19 and TRBJ1-5; D unresolved. The length of the CDR3 is 15 residues. Trimming took 3 bases from V and 0 from J, leaving 9 bases between them. The germline CDR1 and CDR2 sequences are LNHDA and SQIVND (reference sequence). The CDR3 DNA is TGTGCCAGTAGTATTACAGATGTTAGCAATCAGCCCCAGCATTTT. This encodes CASSITDVSNQPQHF.

The chain combines TRBV5-1 with TRBJ2-7, with D possibly matching TRBD2 (6 bases). V lost 6 bases, J lost 5 bases, and 12 bases lay in between. The CDR3 has 12 amino acids. Germline CDR1 SGHRS, CDR2 YFSETQ. The CDR3 coding sequence is TGCGCCAGCAACTTAGCGGATGACGAGCAGTACTTC. As protein: CASNLADDEQYF.

The chain couples TRBV11-1 to TRBJ2-2; TRBD1 might be the D (6 bases). Trimming removed 1 base from V and 7 bases from J, with 10 bases in between. Germline-derived CDR1 and CDR2 are SGHAT and FQDESV (reference sequence). The CDR3 is 14 amino acids. This chain's CDR3 is CASSLVGALGELFF. CDR3 sequence (DNA): TGTGCCAGCAGCTTAGTGGGGGCACTCGGGGAGCTGTTTTTT. Together with reference TRBV11-1 and TRBJ2-2, the CDR3 gives the full variable domain: EAEVAQSPRYKITEKSQAVAFWCDPISGHATLYWYRQILGQGPELLVQFQDESVVDDSQLPKDRFSAERLKGVDSTLKIQPAELGDSAMYLCASSLVGALGELFFGEGSRLTVL.

This clone was counted a single time. The CDR3 is CASSLSYNSPLHF. In DNA, the CDR3 is TGTGCCAGCAGCCTCTCCTATAATTCACCCCTCCACTTT. The V and J genes are TRBV3-1 (or the pseudogene TRBV3-2) and TRBJ1-6; D not resolved. CDR1 LGHDT and CDR2 YNNKEL come from the germline V gene (reference sequence). V was trimmed by 4 bases and J by 0 bases, leaving 1 base between them. CDR3 length: 13 amino acids.

This rearrangement joins TRBV7-9 to TRBJ1-2, with D unresolved. Trimming shortened V by 2 bases and J by 5 bases, and 15 bases separated the two germline ends. The CDR3 covers 15 residues. Germline lookup yields CDR1 SEHNR and CDR2 FQNEAQ (reference sequence). The CDR3 loop is CASSLLREAVYGYTF. In DNA, the CDR3 is TGTGCCAGCAGCTTATTGAGGGAGGCCGTTTATGGCTACACCTTC.

The table lists this clone with a few counts. V is TRBV30 and J is TRBJ2-2, with D maybe TRBD1 (8 bases). This CDR3 region has 15 residues. CDR1 is GTSNPN, CDR2 SVGIG, per germline (reference sequence). Trimming cost V 0 bases and J 6 bases, with 14 bases left between them. CDR3 sequence (DNA): TGTGCCTGGAGTGTACAGGGGGGGGCCGCCGGGGAGCTGTTTTTT. Translation: CAWSVQGGAAGELFF.

The rearrangement links TRBV11-3 to TRBJ2-3; perhaps TRBD2 as D (5 bases). CDR3 length: 18 residues. Germline CDR1 is SGHNT and CDR2 is YENEEA. V was trimmed by 3 bases and J by 1 base, leaving 20 bases between them. The CDR3 reads CASSLGGWGVLGTDTQYF. CDR3 in DNA: TGTGCCAGCAGCTTGGGTGGGTGGGGAGTCTTGGGCACAGATACGCAGTATTTT.